A selection of T cell receptor beta chains follows, all from one sample in a study of blood T cell repertoires in COVID-19. Sequenced by immunoSEQ multiplex PCR; TCRdb stores in-frame clones only, minus some. The repertoire consists of 250,000 to 350,000 clones, with 90% occurring once and the leading ten covering around 4.4%. Material: PBMCs or T cells enriched from blood (not recorded which). The source of these receptors is a woman aged 18-30 years with acute COVID-19. The CDR3 runs from the conserved cysteine through the conserved F or W. The order of the fields is D gene, V gene, clone size, J gene, CDR3 DNA, CDR3 protein. A D gene is named only where the DNA matches it firmly. A clone size is listed for some rows: how often the clone was seen (once, few, many), or a class if it is expanded.

.,TRBV4-2,.,TRBJ2-7,TGTGCCAGCAGCCAAGACGGGGATGGCTCCTACGAGCAGTACTTC,CASSQDGDGSYEQYF
.,TRBV7-3,.,TRBJ1-1,TGTGCCAGCAGCGCCAACATGAACACTGAAGCTTTCTTT,CASSANMNTEAFF
TRBD2,TRBV3-1/TRBV3-2,.,TRBJ2-3,TGTGCCAGCAGCCAGTCACTAGCGGGAGTAGATACGCAGTATTTT,CASSQSLAGVDTQYF
.,TRBV20-1,.,TRBJ2-5,TGCAGTCCTACTAGTAAAGAGACCCAGTACTTC,CSPTSKETQYF
.,TRBV27,few,TRBJ2-1,TGTGCCAGCAGTTTATCCCGCAATGAGCAGTTCTTC,CASSLSRNEQFF
TRBD1,TRBV5-1,once,TRBJ1-1,TGCGCCAGCAGAGGCCGGACAGGGGAAAACACTGAAGCTTTCTTT,CASRGRTGENTEAFF
TRBD1,TRBV2,.,TRBJ1-5,TGTGCCAGCGGGACAGGGGGTCATCAGCCCCAGCATTTT,CASGTGGHQPQHF
TRBD1,TRBV30,few,TRBJ1-2,TGTGCCTGGAGTTACCTCGACCAGGGGGGTGGCTACACCTTC,CAWSYLDQGGGYTF
.,TRBV11-3,.,TRBJ1-5,TGTGCCAGCAGCCTACAGGGCAATCAGCCCCAGCATTTT,CASSLQGNQPQHF
TRBD1,TRBV5-1,.,TRBJ1-1,TGCGCCAGCAGCGGAGGGACAGGGCTGTTCATGAACACTGAAGCTTTCTTT,CASSGGTGLFMNTEAFF
TRBD1,TRBV7-6,.,TRBJ1-4,TGTGCCAGCAGCCCAGGGACAGGGGGATTGGAAAAACTGTTTTTT,CASSPGTGGLEKLFF
.,TRBV24-1,.,TRBJ2-6,TGTGCCACCGCCCCCCAGGCCCTGAGCTCTGGGGCCAACGTCCTGACTTTC,CATAPQALSSGANVLTF
TRBD1,TRBV30,few,TRBJ1-4,TGTGCCTGGAATACAGGGGCGCAACTGTTTTTT,CAWNTGAQLFF
TRBD1,TRBV25-1,.,TRBJ1-2,TGTGCCAGCAGTCCCCAGGGGGTAGGGAGCTATGGCTACACCTTC,CASSPQGVGSYGYTF
.,TRBV19,.,TRBJ1-5,TGTGCCAGTAGTTTCGTCCGGGAGGGCAATCAGCCCCAGCATTTT,CASSFVREGNQPQHF
.,TRBV29-1,.,TRBJ2-5,TGCAGCGTTCCAGGGGGAGGCGAGGAGACCCAGTACTTC,CSVPGGGEETQYF
.,TRBV28,.,TRBJ1-1,TGTGCCAGCAGTTTCCCAGGCGGGGAGGGGCCCCAATACACTGAAGCTTTCTTT,CASSFPGGEGPQYTEAFF
.,TRBV5-5,.,TRBJ1-3,TGTGCCAGCAGCTTGGGGAGTACCTCTGGAAACACCATATATTTT,CASSLGSTSGNTIYF
TRBD2,TRBV19,few,TRBJ2-3,TGTGCCAGTAGTACCCAGCGGGAGGGCACAGATACGCAGTATTTT,CASSTQREGTDTQYF
.,TRBV5-1,.,TRBJ2-2,TGCGCCAGCAGCACTCAGGAGGCGAACACCGGGGAGCTGTTTTTT,CASSTQEANTGELFF
.,TRBV28,once,TRBJ1-2,TGTGCCAGCAGTTTATTGACAGACCTTAACTATGGCTACACCTTC,CASSLLTDLNYGYTF
.,TRBV11-2,.,TRBJ1-6,TGTGCCAGCAGCTTAGATCATCCCCCCTGGGAGAGGAATTCACCCCTCCACTTT,CASSLDHPPWERNSPLHF
.,TRBV5-1,.,TRBJ1-1,TGCGCCAGCAGCTTGTCGCCCGGGGGCACTGAAGCTTTCTTT,CASSLSPGGTEAFF